These 22 T cell receptor beta chains originate from one sample sequenced in a study of technical replicates of blood from a few donors. This table comes from immunoSEQ multiplex PCR, and its TCRdb copy is limited to in-frame clones, with some not included. Of some 78,000 clones listed, nearly 95% are singletons. The sequenced material came from T cells isolated from PBMCs. These receptors were collected from a human donor in good health.

The chain couples TRBV5-1 to TRBJ2-1; TRBD2 agrees at 10 bases. Unmatched junction bases numbered 9, after V lost 4 bases and J lost 2 bases. The V gene's germline CDR1 is SGHRS and CDR2 YFSETQ. CDR3 length equals 17 residues. The CDR3 coding sequence is TGCGCCAGCAGCGGTTATAGCGGGGGGTCAACCTACAATGAGCAGTTCTTC. It is translated as CASSGYSGGSTYNEQFF.

This sequence joins TRBV25-1 and TRBJ1-1, with 9 bases fitting TRBD1. Germline trimming cut 5 bases from V and 6 bases from J; bases unmatched to any gene: 7. Germline CDR1 and CDR2: MGHDK and SYGVNS. The CDR3 has 14 amino acids. CDR3: CASSRTGAHPEAFF. In nucleotides, the CDR3 is TGTGCCAGCAGTAGGACAGGGGCCCATCCTGAAGCTTTCTTT.

V and J are TRBV29-1 and TRBJ2-5, with 7 positions matching TRBD1. The germline V gene encodes CDR1 SQVTM and CDR2 ANQGSEA. V shed 3 bases, J shed 4 bases, and the junction held 5 bases outside the gene matches. The CDR3 runs 13 residues. In nucleotides, the CDR3 is TGCAGCGTTGAGGGCAGGGGGTTAGAGACCCAGTACTTC. Protein product: CSVEGRGLETQYF.

This clone was detected once. The chain carries TRBV12-5 and TRBJ2-1, with 10 bases lining up with TRBD2. CDR1 LGHNT and CDR2 FRNRAP come from the germline V gene. The trim removed 0 bases at V and 8 bases at J, leaving 4 bases unmatched. The CDR3 covers 15 residues. The CDR3 region has the DNA TGTGCTAGTGGTTTGGTCGGGACTAGCGCCTATGAGCAGTTCTTC. Translating gives CASGLVGTSAYEQFF.

The chain carries TRBV4-1 and TRBJ1-5; the D is unclear. Trimming stripped 0 bases from V and 0 bases from J, with 15 bases between. This CDR3 comprises 18 residues. Germline lookup yields CDR1 MGHRA and CDR2 YSYEKL. The CDR3 is CASSQDTRQVNSNQPQHF. CDR3 nucleotides: TGCGCCAGCAGCCAAGATACCCGGCAGGTGAATAGCAATCAGCCCCAGCATTTT.

The chain has TRBV2 and TRBJ2-7, with TRBD2 identical over 10 bases. Germline lookup yields CDR1 SNHLY and CDR2 FYNNEI. With V trimmed by 6 bases and J by 4 bases, 9 bases remained unmatched. The CDR3 has 15 residues. As DNA, the CDR3 is TGTGCCAGCAGGTCTAGCGGGAGTCTAGTTTACGAGCAGTACTTC. It codes for CASRSSGSLVYEQYF. Together with reference TRBV2 and TRBJ2-7, the CDR3 gives the full variable domain: EPEVTQTPSHQVTQMGQEVILRCVPISNHLYFYWYRQILGQKVEFLVSFYNNEISEKSEIFDDQFSVERPDGSNFTLKIRSTKLEDSAMYFCASRSSGSLVYEQYFGPGTRLTVT.

In nucleotides, the CDR3 is TGTGCCAGCAGTGCCGGACATCTCTCCTATAATTCACCCCTCCACTTT. Translation: CASSAGHLSYNSPLHF. This rearrangement joins TRBV6-1 to TRBJ1-6; TRBD1 might be the D (5 bases). The CDR3 runs 16 residues. The V and J ends lost 4 bases and 0 bases respectively, with 10 bases between them. Per the germline V gene, CDR1 is MNHNS and CDR2 is SASEGT.

This chain joins TRBV7-8 and TRBJ2-3; tentative D call: TRBD2 (6 bases). The CDR3 length is 14 residues. Germline CDR1 is SGHVS and CDR2 is FQNEAQ. CDR3 loop: CASASGREIDTQYF. CDR3 in DNA: TGTGCTTCAGCGTCAGGACGGGAGATAGATACGCAGTATTTT.

This chain uses TRBV7-9 with TRBJ1-1; TRBD1 matches at 8 bases. CDR1 and CDR2 (germline): SEHNR, FQNEAQ (reference sequence). The CDR3 is made up of 13 amino acids. Trimming removed 3 bases from V and 8 bases from J; junction bases left unmatched: 5. The CDR3 loop is CASSFPGGLEAFF. CDR3 nucleotide sequence: TGTGCCAGCAGCTTTCCAGGGGGCTTGGAAGCTTTCTTT.

This clone was recorded once. In DNA form, the CDR3 reads TGTGCCAGCAGTGAGGGAGGGGCTGGAAGCTCCTACAATGAGCAGTTCTTC. Protein sequence: CASSEGGAGSSYNEQFF. The chain combines TRBV9 with TRBJ2-1, with 7 nucleotides matching TRBD2. This CDR3 is 17 amino acids long. The germline gives CDR1 SGDLS, CDR2 YYNGEE. The V gene end was trimmed by 5 bases and the J gene end by 0 bases; junction bases not matched to a gene: 11.

The rearrangement uses TRBV2 and TRBJ2-1; no reliable D call. The CDR3 covers 14 residues. From germline, CDR1 is SNHLY and CDR2 FYNNEI. V dropped 3 bases and J dropped 3 bases, with 9 bases sitting between them. CDR3 amino acids: CASSDGGIYNEQFF. The CDR3 nucleotides are TGTGCCAGCAGTGACGGCGGTATCTACAATGAGCAGTTCTTC.

The V gene is TRBV28, the J gene TRBJ2-7; tentatively, D is TRBD1 (5 bases). V lost 3 bases and J 7 bases, leaving 16 bases between the germline ends. In germline, CDR1 is MDHEN, CDR2 SYDVKM. The CDR3 spans 14 residues. CDR3 sequence reads: CASSFPLMGREQYF. The DNA for the CDR3 is TGTGCCAGCAGTTTCCCATTGATGGGGCGGGAGCAGTACTTC.

The chain has TRBV10-3 and TRBJ1-1; a possible D gene is TRBD1 (6 bases). Germline V lookup: CDR1 ENHRY, CDR2 SYGVKD. Trimming removed 5 bases at V and 5 bases at J, with 15 bases between. The CDR3 runs to 14 residues. The CDR3 DNA reads as TGTGCCATCAGTACCGGGACACTGGGGACTGAAGCTTTCTTT. Protein sequence: CAISTGTLGTEAFF.

The genes are TRBV6-1 and TRBJ1-3; D unresolved. The CDR3 has 15 amino acids. Germline-derived CDR1 and CDR2 are MNHNS and SASEGT. V was pared by 7 bases and J by 0 bases, with 13 bases between. The CDR3: CASIDSVNSGNTIYF. The CDR3 DNA sequence: TGTGCCAGCATCGATTCAGTTAACTCTGGAAACACCATATATTTT.

V and J are TRBV30 and TRBJ1-2; D gene ambiguous. The CDR3 covers 13 residues. The germline V gene encodes CDR1 GTSNPN and CDR2 SVGIG (reference sequence). The V gene lost 0 bases and the J gene lost 4 bases, with 9 bases spanning the gap. The CDR3 loop is CAWSVHAGYGYTF. CDR3 nucleotide sequence: TGTGCCTGGAGTGTACATGCAGGCTATGGCTACACCTTC.

This clone appeared a single time. The chain recombines TRBV5-4 with TRBJ1-1; TRBD1 might be the D (6 bases). Trimming took 4 bases from V and 0 from J, leaving 10 bases between them. The CDR3 covers 14 residues. Germline loops: CDR1 SGHNT, CDR2 YYREEE (reference sequence). In DNA form, the CDR3 reads TGTGCCAGCAGCGTTACAGGGATGAACACTGAAGCTTTCTTT. Translating gives CASSVTGMNTEAFF.

The V gene is TRBV2, the J gene TRBJ2-7, with 12 bases aligning to TRBD1. This CDR3 is built from 18 residues. The V gene end was trimmed by 7 bases and the J gene end by 5 bases; junction bases not matched to a gene: 18. The germline CDR1 and CDR2 sequences are SNHLY and FYNNEI. Here the CDR3 reads CASTQSRDLGQGANEQYF. DNA for the CDR3: TGTGCCAGCACCCAAAGCCGGGACCTGGGACAGGGGGCCAACGAGCAGTACTTC.

This chain uses TRBV30 with TRBJ2-7; no definite D call. The CDR3 is 12 residues long. Germline V gene data show CDR1 as GTSNPN and CDR2 as SVGIG (reference sequence). V was cut by 5 bases and J by 2 bases, with 10 bases left in between. This CDR3 is CAWGSYAYEQYF. CDR3 DNA sequence: TGTGCCTGGGGCAGTTATGCCTACGAGCAGTACTTC.

The sample holds one count of this clone. The chain couples TRBV21-1 to TRBJ1-2; the D call in the table, TRBD1, was not verified against the DNA. TRBV21-1 is reported as a pseudogene. This CDR3 is built from 13 residues. The DNA of the CDR3 is TGTGCCAGCAGCAAATCGCAACAGGGGTGCTACACCTTC. It encodes CASSKSQQGCYTF.

The chain joins TRBV6-5 to TRBJ2-6; D gene unclear. This CDR3 comprises 15 residues. V was cut by 6 bases and J by 1 base, with 10 bases left in between. Germline-derived CDR1 and CDR2 are MNHEY and SVGAGI. CDR3 nucleotide sequence: TGTGCCAGCAGAATTGAGAGATCTGGGGCCAACGTCCTGACTTTC. Translating it yields CASRIERSGANVLTF.

V and J are TRBV18 and TRBJ1-1; D is unclear. The length of the CDR3 is 14 residues. V shed 3 bases and J shed 0 bases, with 8 bases lying between them. Germline V lookup: CDR1 KGHSH, CDR2 LQKENI. In DNA form, the CDR3 reads TGTGCCAGCTCACCTAAGGCGGTGAACACTGAAGCTTTCTTT. It translates to CASSPKAVNTEAFF.

The V call is TRBV6-5, the J call TRBJ1-2, with TRBD1 matching 7 bases. CDR3 length: 15 residues. Trimming took 6 bases from V and 5 from J; bases not matched to a gene: 12. Germline V gene data show CDR1 as MNHEY and CDR2 as SVGAGI. The CDR3 coding sequence is TGTGCCAGCAGAAGGGGGCAGTCCCCACTATATGGCTACACCTTC. Translated, it gives CASRRGQSPLYGYTF.